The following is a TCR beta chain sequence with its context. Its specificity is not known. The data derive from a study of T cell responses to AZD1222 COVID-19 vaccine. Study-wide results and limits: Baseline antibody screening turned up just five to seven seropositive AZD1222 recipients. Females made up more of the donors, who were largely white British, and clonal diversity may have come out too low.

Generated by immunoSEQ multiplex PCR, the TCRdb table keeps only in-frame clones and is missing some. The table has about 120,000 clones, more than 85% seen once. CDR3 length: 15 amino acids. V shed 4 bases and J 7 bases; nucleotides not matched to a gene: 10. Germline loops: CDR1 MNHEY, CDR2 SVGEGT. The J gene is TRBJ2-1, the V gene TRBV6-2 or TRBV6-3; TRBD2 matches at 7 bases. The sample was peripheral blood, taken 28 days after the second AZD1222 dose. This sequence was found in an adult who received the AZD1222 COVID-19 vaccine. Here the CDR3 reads CASSSGGSRRNEQFF. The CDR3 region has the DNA TGTGCCAGCAGTTCTGGCGGGAGTCGACGGAATGAGCAGTTCTTC.